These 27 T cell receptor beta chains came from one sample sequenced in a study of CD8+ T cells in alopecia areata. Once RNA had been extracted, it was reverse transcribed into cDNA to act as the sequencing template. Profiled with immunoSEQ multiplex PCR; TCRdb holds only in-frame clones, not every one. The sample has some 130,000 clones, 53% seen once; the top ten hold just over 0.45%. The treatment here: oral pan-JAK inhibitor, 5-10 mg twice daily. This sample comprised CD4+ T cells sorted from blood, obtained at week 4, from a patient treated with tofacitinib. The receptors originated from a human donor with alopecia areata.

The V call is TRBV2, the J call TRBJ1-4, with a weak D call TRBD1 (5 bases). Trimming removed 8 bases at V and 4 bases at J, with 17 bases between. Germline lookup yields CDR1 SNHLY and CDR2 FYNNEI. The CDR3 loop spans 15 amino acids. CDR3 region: CASGRKTAFNEKLFF. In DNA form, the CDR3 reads TGTGCCAGCGGAAGAAAGACAGCTTTTAATGAAAAACTGTTTTTT.

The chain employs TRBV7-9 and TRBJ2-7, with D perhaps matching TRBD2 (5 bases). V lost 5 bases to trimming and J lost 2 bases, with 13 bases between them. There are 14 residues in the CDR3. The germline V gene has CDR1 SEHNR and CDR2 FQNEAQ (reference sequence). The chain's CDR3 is CASSRPGKPYEQYF. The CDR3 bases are TGTGCCAGCAGCCGTCCGGGGAAACCCTACGAGCAGTACTTC. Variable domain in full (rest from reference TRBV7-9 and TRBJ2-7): DTGVSQNPRHKITKRGQNVTFRCDPISEHNRLYWYRQTLGQGPEFLTYFQNEAQLEKSRLLSDRFSAERPKGSFSTLEIQRTEQGDSAMYLCASSRPGKPYEQYFGPGTRLTVT.

CDR3 DNA: TGTGCCATCGGGACGGGGAGACGAGCTTTCTTT. Translated, it gives CAIGTGRRAFF. The J gene is TRBJ1-1, the V gene TRBV27, with a tentative D call TRBD1 (5 bases). Germline V gives CDR1 MNHEY, CDR2 SMNVEV (reference sequence). The CDR3 covers 11 residues. V was clipped by 10 bases and J by 10 bases, with 16 bases between them.

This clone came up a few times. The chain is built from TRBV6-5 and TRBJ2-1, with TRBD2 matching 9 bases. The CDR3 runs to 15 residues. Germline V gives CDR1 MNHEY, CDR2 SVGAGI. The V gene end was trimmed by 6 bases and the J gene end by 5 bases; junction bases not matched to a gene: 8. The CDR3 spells CASRWGTSSHNEQFF. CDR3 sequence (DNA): TGTGCCAGCAGGTGGGGGACTAGCAGCCACAATGAGCAGTTCTTC.

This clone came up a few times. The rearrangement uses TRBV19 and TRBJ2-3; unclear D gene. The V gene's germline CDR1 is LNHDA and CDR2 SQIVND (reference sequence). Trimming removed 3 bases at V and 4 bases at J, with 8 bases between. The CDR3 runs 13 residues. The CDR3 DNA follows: TGTGCCAGTAGTATGGGGTCGGCAGATACGCAGTATTTT. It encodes CASSMGSADTQYF.

The CDR3 protein is CSVRNRGLQETQYF. For the CDR3, the DNA is TGCAGCGTTCGCAACAGGGGGCTCCAAGAGACCCAGTACTTC. This chain links TRBV29-1 with TRBJ2-5; 9 nucleotides agree with TRBD1. The CDR3 spans 14 residues. Germline V gene sequence: CDR1 SQVTM, CDR2 ANQGSEA. Unmatched junction bases numbered 5, after V lost 5 bases and J lost 1 base. The entire variable domain, with the rest obtained from reference TRBV29-1 and TRBJ2-5, is as follows: SAVISQKPSRDICQRGTSLTIQCQVDSQVTMMFWYRQQPGQSLTLIATANQGSEATYESGFVIDKFPISRPNLTFSTLTVSNMSPEDSSIYLCSVRNRGLQETQYFGPGTRLLVL.

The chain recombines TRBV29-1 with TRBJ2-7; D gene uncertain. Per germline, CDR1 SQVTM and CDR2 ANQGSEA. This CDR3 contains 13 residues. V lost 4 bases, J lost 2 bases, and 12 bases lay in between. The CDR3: CSVGGVRAYEQYF. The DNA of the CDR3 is TGCAGCGTTGGTGGGGTCAGAGCCTACGAGCAGTACTTC.

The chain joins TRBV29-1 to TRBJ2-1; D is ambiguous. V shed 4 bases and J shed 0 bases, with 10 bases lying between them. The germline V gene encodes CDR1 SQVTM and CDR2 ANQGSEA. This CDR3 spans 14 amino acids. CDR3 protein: CSVGHKHSYNEQFF. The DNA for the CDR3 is TGCAGCGTTGGACACAAACACTCCTACAATGAGCAGTTCTTC.

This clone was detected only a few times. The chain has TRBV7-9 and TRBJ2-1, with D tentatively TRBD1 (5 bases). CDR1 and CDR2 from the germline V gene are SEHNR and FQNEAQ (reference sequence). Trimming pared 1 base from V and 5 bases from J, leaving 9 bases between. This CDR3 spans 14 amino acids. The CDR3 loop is CASSLVTVNNEQFF. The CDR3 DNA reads TGTGCCAGCAGCTTAGTGACAGTTAACAATGAGCAGTTCTTC. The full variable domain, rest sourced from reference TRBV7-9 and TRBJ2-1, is DTGVSQNPRHKITKRGQNVTFRCDPISEHNRLYWYRQTLGQGPEFLTYFQNEAQLEKSRLLSDRFSAERPKGSFSTLEIQRTEQGDSAMYLCASSLVTVNNEQFFGPGTRLTVL.

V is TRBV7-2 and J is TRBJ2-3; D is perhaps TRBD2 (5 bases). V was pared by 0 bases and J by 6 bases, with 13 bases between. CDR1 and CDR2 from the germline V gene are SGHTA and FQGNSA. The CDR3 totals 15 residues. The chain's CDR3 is CASSLALASMDTQYF. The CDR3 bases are TGTGCCAGCAGCTTAGCGCTAGCTAGCATGGATACGCAGTATTTT.

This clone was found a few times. CDR3: CASSPYNSYNEQFF. In nucleotides, the CDR3 is TGCGCCAGCAGCCCCTACAACTCGTACAATGAGCAGTTCTTC. This sequence joins TRBV5-1 and TRBJ2-1; D ambiguous. The V and J ends lost 4 bases and 4 bases respectively, with 12 bases between them. CDR1 is SGHRS, CDR2 YFSETQ, per germline. The CDR3 totals 14 residues. Full variable domain (missing parts from reference TRBV5-1 and TRBJ2-1): KAGVTQTPRYLIKTRGQQVTLSCSPISGHRSVSWYQQTPGQGLQFLFEYFSETQRNKGNFPGRFSGRQFSNSRSEMNVSTLELGDSALYLCASSPYNSYNEQFFGPGTRLTVL.

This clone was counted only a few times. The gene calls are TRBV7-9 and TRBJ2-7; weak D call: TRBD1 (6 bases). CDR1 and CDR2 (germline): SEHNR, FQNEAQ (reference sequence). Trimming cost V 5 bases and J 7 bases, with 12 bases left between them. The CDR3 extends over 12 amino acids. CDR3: CASSETTGEQYF. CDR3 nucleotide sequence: TGTGCCAGCAGCGAAACCACAGGGGAGCAGTACTTC.

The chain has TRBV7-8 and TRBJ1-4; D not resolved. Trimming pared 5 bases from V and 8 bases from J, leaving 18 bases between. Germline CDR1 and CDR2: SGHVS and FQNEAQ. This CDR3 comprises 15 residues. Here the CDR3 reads CASSPLPDTREKLFF. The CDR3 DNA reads TGTGCCAGCAGCCCACTTCCAGACACTCGGGAAAAACTGTTTTTT. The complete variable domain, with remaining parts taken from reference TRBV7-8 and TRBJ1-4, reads GAGVSQSPRYKVAKRGQDVALRCDPISGHVSLFWYQQALGQGPEFLTYFQNEAQLDKSGLPSDRFFAERPEGSVSTLKIQRTQQEDSAVYLCASSPLPDTREKLFFGSGTQLSVL.

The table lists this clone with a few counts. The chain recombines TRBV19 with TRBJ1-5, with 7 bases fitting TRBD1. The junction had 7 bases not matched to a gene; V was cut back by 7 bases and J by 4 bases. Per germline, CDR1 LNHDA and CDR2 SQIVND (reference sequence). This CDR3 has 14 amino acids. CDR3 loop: CASTGQETNQPQHF. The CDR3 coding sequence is TGTGCCAGTACTGGACAGGAGACAAATCAGCCCCAGCATTTT.

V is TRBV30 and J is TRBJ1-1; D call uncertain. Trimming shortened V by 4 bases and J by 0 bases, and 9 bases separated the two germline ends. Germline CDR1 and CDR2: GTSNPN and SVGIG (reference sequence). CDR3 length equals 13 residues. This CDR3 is CAWKAGMNTEAFF. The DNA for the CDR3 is TGTGCCTGGAAGGCGGGGATGAACACTGAAGCTTTCTTT. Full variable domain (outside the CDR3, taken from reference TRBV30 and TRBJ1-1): SQTIHQWPATLVQPVGSPLSLECTVEGTSNPNLYWYRQAAGRGLQLLFYSVGIGQISSEVPQNLSASRPQDRQFILSSKKLLLSDSGFYLCAWKAGMNTEAFFGQGTRLTVV.

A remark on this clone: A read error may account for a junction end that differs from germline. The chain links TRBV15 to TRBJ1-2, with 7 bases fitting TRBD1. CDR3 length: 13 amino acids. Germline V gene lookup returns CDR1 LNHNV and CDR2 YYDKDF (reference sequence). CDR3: CASRNRGAWGYTF. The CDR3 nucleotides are TGTGCCTCCAGAAACAGGGGCGCTTGGGGCTACACCTTC. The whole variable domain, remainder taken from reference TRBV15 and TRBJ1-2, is DAMVIQNPRYQVTQFGKPVTLSCSQTLNHNVMYWYQQKSSQAPKLLFHYYDKDFNNEADTPDNFQSRRPNTSFCFLDIRSPGLGDTAMYLCASRNRGAWGYTFGSGTRLTVV.

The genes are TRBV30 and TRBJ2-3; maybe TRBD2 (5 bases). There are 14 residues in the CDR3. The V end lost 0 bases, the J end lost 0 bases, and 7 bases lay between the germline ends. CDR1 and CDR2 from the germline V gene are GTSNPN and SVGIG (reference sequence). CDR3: CAWSVRGSTDTQYF. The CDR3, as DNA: TGTGCCTGGAGTGTACGGGGAAGCACAGATACGCAGTATTTT.

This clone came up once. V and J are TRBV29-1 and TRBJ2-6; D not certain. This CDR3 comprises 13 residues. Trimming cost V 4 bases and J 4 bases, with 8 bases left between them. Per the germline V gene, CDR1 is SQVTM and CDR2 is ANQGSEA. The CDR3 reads CSVAQAGANVLTF. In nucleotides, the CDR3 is TGCAGCGTTGCACAAGCCGGGGCCAACGTCCTGACTTTC.

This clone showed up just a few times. Here the CDR3 DNA reads TGCAGCGTCAGACAGGGGGCGGCGAACACTGAAGCTTTCTTT. Translated, it gives CSVRQGAANTEAFF. The V call is TRBV29-1, the J call TRBJ1-1; 10 bases line up with TRBD1. CDR1 is SQVTM, CDR2 ANQGSEA, per germline. CDR3 length: 14 amino acids. Trimming took 6 bases from V and 1 from J; bases not matched to a gene: 5.

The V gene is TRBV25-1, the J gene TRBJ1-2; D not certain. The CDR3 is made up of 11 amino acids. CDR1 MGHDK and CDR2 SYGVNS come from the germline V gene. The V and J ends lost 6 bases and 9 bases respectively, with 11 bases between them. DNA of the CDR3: TGTGCCAGCAGGTACGCGCAGAGCTACACCTTC. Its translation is CASRYAQSYTF.

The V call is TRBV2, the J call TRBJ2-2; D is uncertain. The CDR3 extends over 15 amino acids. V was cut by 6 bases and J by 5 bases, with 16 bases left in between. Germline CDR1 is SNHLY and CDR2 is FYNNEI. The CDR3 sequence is CASRAPGSLTGELFF. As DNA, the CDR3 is TGTGCCAGCAGGGCCCCTGGTAGTTTAACCGGGGAGCTGTTTTTT.

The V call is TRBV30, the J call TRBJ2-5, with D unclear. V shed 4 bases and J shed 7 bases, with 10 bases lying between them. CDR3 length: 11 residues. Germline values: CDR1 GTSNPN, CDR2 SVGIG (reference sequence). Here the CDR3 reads CAWTHAGTQYF. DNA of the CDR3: TGTGCCTGGACTCACGCCGGGACCCAGTACTTC.

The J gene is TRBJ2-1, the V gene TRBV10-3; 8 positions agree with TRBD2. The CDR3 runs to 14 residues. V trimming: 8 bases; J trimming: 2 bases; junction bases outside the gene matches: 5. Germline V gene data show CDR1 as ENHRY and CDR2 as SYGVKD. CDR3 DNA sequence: TGTGCCATCGGAGCTAGCGGGCCCTACAATGAGCAGTTCTTC. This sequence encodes CAIGASGPYNEQFF.

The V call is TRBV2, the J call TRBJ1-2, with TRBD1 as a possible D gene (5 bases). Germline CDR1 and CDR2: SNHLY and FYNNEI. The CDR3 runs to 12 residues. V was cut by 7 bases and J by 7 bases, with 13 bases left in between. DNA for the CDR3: TGTGCCAGCAAGAGGATGGGGGGTGGCTACACCTTC. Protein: CASKRMGGGYTF. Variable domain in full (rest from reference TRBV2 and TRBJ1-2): EPEVTQTPSHQVTQMGQEVILRCVPISNHLYFYWYRQILGQKVEFLVSFYNNEISEKSEIFDDQFSVERPDGSNFTLKIRSTKLEDSAMYFCASKRMGGGYTFGSGTRLTVV.

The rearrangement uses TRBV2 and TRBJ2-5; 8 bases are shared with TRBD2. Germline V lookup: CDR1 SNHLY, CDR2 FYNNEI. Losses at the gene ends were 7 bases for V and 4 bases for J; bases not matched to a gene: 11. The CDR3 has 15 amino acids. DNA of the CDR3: TGTGCCAGCATTCGGAGAGCGGGAGATCGAGAGACCCAGTACTTC. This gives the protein CASIRRAGDRETQYF.

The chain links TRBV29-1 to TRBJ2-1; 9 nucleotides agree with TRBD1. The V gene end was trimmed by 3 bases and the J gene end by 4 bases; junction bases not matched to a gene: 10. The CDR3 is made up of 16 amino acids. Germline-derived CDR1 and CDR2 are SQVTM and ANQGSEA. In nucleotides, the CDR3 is TGCAGCGTTGATGCTGTCCGGGACAGGGAATACAATGAGCAGTTCTTC. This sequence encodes CSVDAVRDREYNEQFF.

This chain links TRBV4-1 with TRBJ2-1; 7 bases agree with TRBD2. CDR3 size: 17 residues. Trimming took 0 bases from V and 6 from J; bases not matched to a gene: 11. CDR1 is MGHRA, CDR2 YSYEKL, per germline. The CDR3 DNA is TGCGCCAGCAGCCAAGATCGGGCTAGCGGTCATATCAATGAGCAGTTCTTC. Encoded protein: CASSQDRASGHINEQFF.